This T cell receptor beta chain was recovered during a study of shared clonotypes between healthy human individuals. Points from the study as a whole: An expected dependence of interdonor clonotype sharing on sequencing depth was noted.

V was shortened by 5 bases and J by 2 bases, with 6 bases between the two germline ends. This CDR3 has 12 amino acids. Germline values: CDR1 LNHDA, CDR2 SQIVND (reference sequence). Donors included only healthy HIV-negative adults lacking recent acute infections or vaccinations. As for this clone: Its matching antigen is unknown.

Only in-frame clones appear in the TCRdb table, and some are missing; sequencing was by immunoSEQ multiplex PCR. The sample includes over 700,000 clones, approximately 77% of them seen just once. The chain links TRBV19 to TRBJ1-2; D remains ambiguous. This sequence originates from a woman in her thirties in good health. Sequencing was carried out using memory CD4+ T cells sorted from blood. The sample's subset: CD45RA-negative fraction. Here the CDR3 DNA reads TGTGCCAGTAGTCAGACAAACTATGGCTACACCTTC. Amino acid sequence: CASSQTNYGYTF.